This is a list of T cell receptor beta chains from one sample in a study of long-term antiretroviral therapy in people with HIV. Profiled with immunoSEQ multiplex PCR; TCRdb holds only in-frame clones, not every one. The sample lists 15,000 to 20,000 clones, about four fifths occurring once. The sample consisted of unsorted PBMCs, taken at the start of antiretroviral therapy. All receptors come from a man aged 25-45 years with HIV. Both conserved end residues are part of each CDR3. Only some rows state a clone size, as once, few, many or a class for expanded clones.

clone_size v_call cdr3_aa
- TRBV15 CATSSRGLRTGELFF
- TRBV7-2 CASSPQSDTSTDTQYF
large TRBV30 CAWSVIAGNEQFF
- TRBV2 CASSSGTPRNQPQHF
once TRBV2 CASSSRRSLSGTDTQYF
- TRBV6-5 CASNGLNTGELFF
- TRBV28 CASSRTGNSNQPQHF
- TRBV19 CASSTGQGVAYEQYF
- TRBV28 CASTLSGETQYF
- TRBV19 CASEGYATNEKLFF